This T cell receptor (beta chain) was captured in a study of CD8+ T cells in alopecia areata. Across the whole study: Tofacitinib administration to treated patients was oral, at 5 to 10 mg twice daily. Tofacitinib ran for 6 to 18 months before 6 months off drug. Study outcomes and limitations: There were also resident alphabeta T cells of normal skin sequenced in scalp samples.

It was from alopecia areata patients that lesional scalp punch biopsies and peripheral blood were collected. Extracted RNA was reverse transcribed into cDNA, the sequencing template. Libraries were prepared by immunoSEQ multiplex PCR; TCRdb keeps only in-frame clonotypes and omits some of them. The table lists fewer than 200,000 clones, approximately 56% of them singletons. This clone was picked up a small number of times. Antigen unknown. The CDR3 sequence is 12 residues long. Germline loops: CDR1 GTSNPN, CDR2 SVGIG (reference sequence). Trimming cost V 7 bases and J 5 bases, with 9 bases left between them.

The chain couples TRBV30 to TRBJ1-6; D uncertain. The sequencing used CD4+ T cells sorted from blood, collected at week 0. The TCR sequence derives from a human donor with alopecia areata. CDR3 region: CASDANNSPLHF. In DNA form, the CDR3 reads TGTGCCTCGGACGCGAATAATTCACCCCTCCACTTT.